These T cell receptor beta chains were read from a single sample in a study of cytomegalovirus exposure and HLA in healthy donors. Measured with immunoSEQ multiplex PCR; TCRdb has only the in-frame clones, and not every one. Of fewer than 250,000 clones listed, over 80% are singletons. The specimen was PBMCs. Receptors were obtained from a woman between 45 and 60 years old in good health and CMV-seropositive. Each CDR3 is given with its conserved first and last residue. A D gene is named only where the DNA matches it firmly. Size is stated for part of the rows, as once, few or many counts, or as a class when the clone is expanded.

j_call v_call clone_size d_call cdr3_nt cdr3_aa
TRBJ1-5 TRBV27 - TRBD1 TGTGCCAGCAGTGCCGGTACAGGACAGGGCACGTATAGCAATCAGCCCCAGCATTTT CASSAGTGQGTYSNQPQHF
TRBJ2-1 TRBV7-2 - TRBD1 TGTGCCAGCAGCAAATACCCGGGACAGGGTTACAATGAGCAGTTCTTC CASSKYPGQGYNEQFF
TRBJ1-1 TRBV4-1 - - TGCGCCAGCAGCCAAGATGTTAGGGCGGGGTGGAACACTGAAGCTTTCTTT CASSQDVRAGWNTEAFF
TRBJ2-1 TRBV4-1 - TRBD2 TGCGCCAGCAGCCAATTATTAGCGGGGGCGACGGAGCAGTTCTTC CASSQLLAGATEQFF
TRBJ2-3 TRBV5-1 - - TGCGCCAGCAGCTTCGGCCAGGATTCCAACACAGATACGCAGTATTTT CASSFGQDSNTDTQYF
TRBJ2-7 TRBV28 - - TGTGCCAGCAGTTGGGTACATAGAGGATTCGAGGAGAACGAGCAGTACTTC CASSWVHRGFEENEQYF
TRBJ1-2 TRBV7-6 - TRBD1 TGTGCCAGCAGCTTAAGACAGGGGGTGTTGAACGGCTACACCTTC CASSLRQGVLNGYTF
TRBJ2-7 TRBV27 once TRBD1 TGTGCCAGCAGTCTGGGACAGGGAAACTACGAGCAGTACTTC CASSLGQGNYEQYF
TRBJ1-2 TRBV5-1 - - TGCGCCAGCAGCTTGGACGCAACAGATGGCTACACCTTC CASSLDATDGYTF
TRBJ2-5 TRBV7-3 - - TGTGCCAGCAGCTTGATGATGGGGGGACAAGAGACCCAGTACTTC CASSLMMGGQETQYF
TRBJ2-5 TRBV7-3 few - TGTGCCAGCAGCTTAAACTCCGAGGGAGAGACCCAGTACTTC CASSLNSEGETQYF
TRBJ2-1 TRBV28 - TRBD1 TGTGCCAGCAGTACTGACAGGGAACGTCAGTTCTTC CASSTDRERQFF
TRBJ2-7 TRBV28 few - TGTGCCAGCACCCTCCGGGGGAGCTACGAGCAGTACTTC CASTLRGSYEQYF
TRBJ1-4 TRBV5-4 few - TGTGCCAGCAGCTTGGAGGGGTTTGGTAATGAAAAACTGTTTTTT CASSLEGFGNEKLFF
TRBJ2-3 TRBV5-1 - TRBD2 TGCGCCAGCAGCTTTGGGACTACCTATCAATGGGCCGCAGATACGCAGTATTTT CASSFGTTYQWAADTQYF
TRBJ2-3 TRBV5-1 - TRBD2 TGCGCCAGCAGCCCAAAACTAGCGGGGGGTACAGATACGCAGTATTTT CASSPKLAGGTDTQYF
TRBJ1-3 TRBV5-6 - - TGTGCCAGCAGCTGGGGCGTCTCTGGAAACACCATATATTTT CASSWGVSGNTIYF
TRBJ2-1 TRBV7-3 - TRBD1 TGTGCCAGCAGCTTAAATTCGGGACAGATAGATGAGCAGTTCTTC CASSLNSGQIDEQFF
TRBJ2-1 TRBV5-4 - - TGTGCCAGCAGCTTGTCCCAGGGGTACAATGAGCAGTTCTTC CASSLSQGYNEQFF
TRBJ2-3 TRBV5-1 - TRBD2 TGCGCCAGCAGCTTGGTGTTAGCGGGGTTGACAGATACGCAGTATTTT CASSLVLAGLTDTQYF
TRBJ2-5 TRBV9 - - TGTGCCAGCAGCGTGACGGGAACGTTAAGGGAGACCCAGTACTTC CASSVTGTLRETQYF
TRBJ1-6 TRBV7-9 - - TGTGCCAGCAGCCCAGCAGGGGAAAATTCACCCCTCCACTTT CASSPAGENSPLHF
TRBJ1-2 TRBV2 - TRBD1 TGTGCCAGCAGCACCAGGGGGCGCGACTATGGCTACACCTTC CASSTRGRDYGYTF
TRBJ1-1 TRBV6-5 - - TGTGCCAGCACCTATGGGCTGAACACTGAAGCTTTCTTT CASTYGLNTEAFF
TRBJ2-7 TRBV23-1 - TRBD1 TGCGCCAGCAGTCAAAACAGGGGAGACGAGCAGTACTTC CASSQNRGDEQYF
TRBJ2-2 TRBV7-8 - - TGTGCCAGCGTCCACCCCAGGGTCAACACCGGGGAGCTGTTTTTT CASVHPRVNTGELFF
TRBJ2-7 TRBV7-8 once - TGTGCCAGCAGCTTAGCGTTCCGAGGGCACGAGCAGTACTTC CASSLAFRGHEQYF
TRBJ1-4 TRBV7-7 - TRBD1 TGTGCCAGCAGCCGTGGGACAGATAATGAAAAACTGTTTTTT CASSRGTDNEKLFF
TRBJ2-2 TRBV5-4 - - TGTGCCAGCAATCCCAACACCTACACCGGGGAGCTGTTTTTT CASNPNTYTGELFF
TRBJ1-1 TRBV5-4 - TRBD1 TGTGCCAGCAGCATTCCGGGACAGGGGAGTGCTTTCTTT CASSIPGQGSAFF
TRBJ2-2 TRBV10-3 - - TGTGCCATCAGGAGAGTCTCGCGGGGCCTCCGTAGGACCGGGGAGCTGTTTTTT CAIRRVSRGLRRTGELFF
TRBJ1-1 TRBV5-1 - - TGCGCCAGCAGCTTGGAGGAGGTTGGGACTGAAGCTTTCTTT CASSLEEVGTEAFF
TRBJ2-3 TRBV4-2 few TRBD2 TGTGCCAGCAGCCCGGAGGCTAGCGGGGGCCCCACAGATACGCAGTATTTT CASSPEASGGPTDTQYF
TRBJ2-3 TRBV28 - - TGTGCCAGCAGTTTACCAGGGGAAGGGACAGATACGCAGTATTTT CASSLPGEGTDTQYF
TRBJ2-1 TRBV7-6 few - TGTGCCAGCAGCCCCGCCGGATCGGGGTTCGGGCAGTTCTTC CASSPAGSGFGQFF
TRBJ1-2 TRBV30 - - TGTGCCTGGAGTGGTGGGCTTGTGGGGGGATATGGCTACACCTTC CAWSGGLVGGYGYTF
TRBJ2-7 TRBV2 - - TGTGCCAGCAACCCGAACAGAATCTACGAGCAGTACTTC CASNPNRIYEQYF
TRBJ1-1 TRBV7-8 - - TGTGCCAGCAGCTTAGGGTCAACTAGGGGGACTGAAGCTTTCTTT CASSLGSTRGTEAFF
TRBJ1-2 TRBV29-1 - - TGCAGCGTTGAAAAAAGGACCTGGGAGAACTATGGCTACACCTTC CSVEKRTWENYGYTF
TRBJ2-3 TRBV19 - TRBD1 TGTGCCAGTACCAGCGGACAGGAGCCTTCCACAGATACGCAGTATTTT CASTSGQEPSTDTQYF
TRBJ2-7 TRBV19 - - TGTGCCAGTAGTATGTTTGGGGCAGCCCTCTCCTACGAGCAGTACTTC CASSMFGAALSYEQYF
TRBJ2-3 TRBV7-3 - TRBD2 TGTGCCAGCAGCTTTAACGGGGGGACTTTGGGGGCAGATACGCAGTATTTT CASSFNGGTLGADTQYF
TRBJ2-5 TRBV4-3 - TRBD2 TGCGCCAGCAGCCAAGACGGACTAGCGGGGGGGCGTGAGACCCAGTACTTC CASSQDGLAGGRETQYF
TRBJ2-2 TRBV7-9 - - TGTGCCAGCAGCCCCCGGTGGGGCGAGAGGAAAACCGGGGAGCTGTTTTTT CASSPRWGERKTGELFF
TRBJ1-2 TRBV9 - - TGTGCCAGCAGCGTTGGCCCAAACAGGGAGACTAACTATGGCTACACCTTC CASSVGPNRETNYGYTF
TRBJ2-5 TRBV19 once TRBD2 TGTGCCAGTACCCCACGACCGGGACTAGCGGGGGGTCAAGAGACCCAGTACTTC CASTPRPGLAGGQETQYF
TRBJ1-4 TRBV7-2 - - TGTGCCAGCAGCCCCCGCAGGGCCGCAACTAATGAAAAACTGTTTTTT CASSPRRAATNEKLFF
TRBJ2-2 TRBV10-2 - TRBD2 TGCGCCAGCAAGGCCGGGGGGGCCGGGGAGCTGTTTTTT CASKAGGAGELFF
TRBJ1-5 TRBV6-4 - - TGTGCCAGCAGTGACTCTATTGGCAGGGGAGACCTACTACCCCAGCATTTT CASSDSIGRGDLLPQHF
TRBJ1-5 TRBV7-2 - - TGTGCCAGCAGCTTATCCAGGAATCAGCCCCAGCATTTT CASSLSRNQPQHF
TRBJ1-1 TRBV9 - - TGTGCCAGCAGCGATAGGGGGATACGGGAAGCTTTCTTT CASSDRGIREAFF
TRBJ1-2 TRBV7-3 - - TGTGCCAGCAGCTTAAACCGCATAGGGGAAGGTGGCTACACCTTC CASSLNRIGEGGYTF
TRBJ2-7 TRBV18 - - TGTGCCAGCTCACCAACCCGGAGCGGAGCCTCCTACGAGCAGTACTTC CASSPTRSGASYEQYF